This entry lists 8 T cell receptor beta chains sequenced from one sample in a study of T cells in Graves' hyperthyroidism and ophthalmopathy. RNA transcripts yielded amplified TCR beta CDR3 regions. With the HTBI primer set, the TCR CDR3 went through a first round of RT-PCR. TCRdb reprocessed the multiplex PCR reads with MiXCR, giving one entry per CDR3 protein. The data hold 370,000 or so distinct CDR3 sequences, with approximately 13% observed a single time. The sequenced sample consisted of blood. The receptors come from a man aged 25 to 45 with Graves' hyperthyroidism that later progressed to Graves' ophthalmopathy.

The rearrangement links TRBV7-9 to TRBJ2-7; 7 nucleotides line up with TRBD2. V lost 5 bases, J lost 1 base, and 8 bases stayed unmatched. This CDR3 spans 15 amino acids. Per germline, CDR1 SEHNR and CDR2 FQNEAQ (reference sequence). In DNA, the CDR3 is TGTGCCAGCAGCGACCCTGGCGGGAGTTCCTACGAGCAGTACTTC. Residues: CASSDPGGSSYEQYF.

The table lists this clonotype with many counts. The chain has TRBV9 and TRBJ1-2; 10 bases agree with TRBD1. After removal of 3 bases from V and 5 bases from J, the junction contained 10 bases not matched to a gene. The CDR3 has 16 amino acids. Per germline, CDR1 SGDLS and CDR2 YYNGEE. This chain's CDR3 is CASSAAGTGDPYGYTF. CDR3 bases: TGTGCCAGCAGCGCAGCCGGGACAGGGGACCCTTATGGCTACACCTTC.

This clonotype was picked up many times. V gene TRBV28 combines with J gene TRBJ2-7, with no clear D. CDR3 length: 12 amino acids. Looked up from germline, CDR1 is MDHEN and CDR2 is SYDVKM. Trimming removed 5 bases at V and 3 bases at J, with 8 bases between. CDR3 nucleotide sequence: TGTGCCAGCAGTGAACAGCACTACGAGCAGTACTTC. Its translation is CASSEQHYEQYF. Complete variable domain (other parts from reference TRBV28 and TRBJ2-7): DVKVTQSSRYLVKRTGEKVFLECVQDMDHENMFWYRQDPGLGLRLIYFSYDVKMKEKGDIPEGYSVSREKKERFSLILESASTNQTSMYLCASSEQHYEQYFGPGTRLTVT.

This clonotype was seen ten or more times. The chain is built from TRBV11-2 and TRBJ2-1; D assignment may be TRBD1 or TRBD2 (6 bases each). Germline loops: CDR1 SGHAT, CDR2 FQNNGV. V lost 5 bases and J 3 bases, leaving 14 bases between the germline ends. This CDR3 region has 15 residues. CDR3 bases: TGTGCCAGCAGCCTCTTGGAGGGGGGCTACAATGAGCAGTTCTTC. It encodes CASSLLEGGYNEQFF.

Of note for this clonotype: Relative to the germline gene, one junction end is altered; a read error may explain this. V usage is TRBV10-1 and J usage is TRBJ2-3; tentatively, D is TRBD1 (5 bases). This CDR3 has 14 amino acids. Germline-derived CDR1 and CDR2 are WNHNN and SYGVQD (reference sequence). The CDR3 DNA sequence: TGCGCCAGCCATCCACTACAGCTCACAGGTACGCAGTATTTT. As protein: CASHPLQLTGTQYF.

The genes are TRBV29-1 and TRBJ1-4, with D possibly being TRBD1 (5 bases). Germline values: CDR1 SQVTM, CDR2 ANQGSEA. With 4 bases removed from V and 7 bases from J, the gap between germline ends came to 16 bases. There are 14 residues in the CDR3. The DNA of the CDR3 is TGCAGCGTTGGTTTTTGGGACCGGGGTGAAAAACTGTTTTTT. It yields the protein CSVGFWDRGEKLFF.

Ten or more counts support this clonotype. J is TRBJ1-1 and V is TRBV11-1, with 10 positions matching TRBD1. Germline V lookup: CDR1 SGHAT, CDR2 FQDESV (reference sequence). The CDR3 spans 16 residues. J gave up 5 bases and V 1 base, and 7 bases lay outside the gene matches. The CDR3 sequence: CASSLGGDRGQTEAFF. The CDR3 region has the DNA TGTGCCAGCAGCTTAGGGGGGGACAGGGGACAAACTGAAGCTTTCTTT.

This clonotype was recorded many times. The chain has TRBV15 and TRBJ1-5, with no clear D. Germline V gives CDR1 LNHNV, CDR2 YYDKDF (reference sequence). The V gene lost 0 bases and the J gene lost 8 bases, with 11 bases spanning the gap. The CDR3 is 14 residues long. DNA of the CDR3: TGTGCCACCAGCAGAGAGGAGGGTTGGGAGCCCCAGCATTTT. Amino acids: CATSREEGWEPQHF.